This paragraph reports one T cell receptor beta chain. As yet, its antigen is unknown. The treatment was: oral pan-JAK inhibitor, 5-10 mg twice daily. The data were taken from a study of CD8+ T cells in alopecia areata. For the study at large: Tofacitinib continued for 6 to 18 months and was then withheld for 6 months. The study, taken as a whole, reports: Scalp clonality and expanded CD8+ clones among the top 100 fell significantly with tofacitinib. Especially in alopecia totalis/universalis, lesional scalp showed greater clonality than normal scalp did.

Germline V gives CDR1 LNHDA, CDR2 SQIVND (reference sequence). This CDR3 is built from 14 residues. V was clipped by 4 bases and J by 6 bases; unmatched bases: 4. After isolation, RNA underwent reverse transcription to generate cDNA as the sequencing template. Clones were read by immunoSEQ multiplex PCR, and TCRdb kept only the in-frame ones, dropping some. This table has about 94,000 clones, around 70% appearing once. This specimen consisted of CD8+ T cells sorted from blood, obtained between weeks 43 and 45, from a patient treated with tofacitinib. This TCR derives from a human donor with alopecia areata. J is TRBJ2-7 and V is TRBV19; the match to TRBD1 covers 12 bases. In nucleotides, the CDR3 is TGTGCCAGTAGTACGGGACAGGGGGCGGGCGAGCAGTACTTC. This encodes CASSTGQGAGEQYF.